The entry that follows covers one TCR beta chain sequence. These data come from a study of CD8 T cells in Susac syndrome. Across the study: Each patient with Susac syndrome, at the time of blood draw, was therapy-naive, on corticosteroids, or on intravenous immunoglobulin alone.

Random-hexamer reverse transcription was applied to 0.5 to 1 ug RNA. The CDR3 of TCR beta was amplified by immunoSEQ multiplex PCR across 54 Vbeta and 13 Jbeta. Via MiXCR, TCRdb re-called the immunoSEQ multiplex PCR reads, giving one row per CDR3 protein. Of fewer than 200,000 distinct CDR3 sequences listed, 91% are singletons. CDR3 length equals 13 residues. Trimming took 5 bases from V and 3 from J, leaving 13 bases between them. Per the germline V gene, CDR1 is DFQATT and CDR2 is SNEGSKA (reference sequence). The sample comprised CD4+ T cells from PBMCs. The V call is TRBV20-1, the J call TRBJ1-1; D gene ambiguous. This TCR was recovered from a human donor with Susac syndrome. In nucleotides, the CDR3 is TGCAGTGCTGTCCGTACATTGTACACTGAAGCTTTCTTT. Translating gives CSAVRTLYTEAFF.